The next 24 T cell receptor beta chains were all read from a single sample in a study of cytotoxic CD8 clonotypes in ibrutinib-treated CLL. Sequenced by immunoSEQ multiplex PCR; TCRdb stores in-frame clones only, minus some. There are 15,000 to 20,000 clones in the sample; approximately 81% occur only once, and over 15% lies in the top ten. Source: PBMCs, taken before ibrutinib treatment. The receptors originated from a human donor with chronic lymphocytic leukemia.

The V and J genes are TRBV9 and TRBJ2-3; TRBD2 aligns across 13 bases. V dropped 2 bases and J dropped 6; count of bases not matched to a gene: 12. The length of the CDR3 is 18 residues. Germline lookup yields CDR1 SGDLS and CDR2 YYNGEE. The CDR3 region has the DNA TGTGCCAGCAGCGTCGGACTAGCGGGAGCGGGATCTTATGATACGCAGTATTTT. The encoded protein is CASSVGLAGAGSYDTQYF.

For the CDR3, the DNA is TGTGCCAGCAGTCCGGGACAGGGTGTGAACACTGAAGCTTTCTTT. As protein: CASSPGQGVNTEAFF. J is TRBJ1-1 and V is TRBV28, with TRBD1 matching over 9 bases. From germline, CDR1 is MDHEN and CDR2 SYDVKM. The V segment lost 5 bases and the J segment 0 bases; nucleotides outside the gene matches: 4. CDR3 size: 15 residues.

This rearrangement joins TRBV9 to TRBJ2-5; 10 nucleotides align to TRBD2. The V gene end was trimmed by 4 bases and the J gene end by 1 base; junction bases not matched to a gene: 4. Per the germline V gene, CDR1 is SGDLS and CDR2 is YYNGEE. This CDR3 contains 15 residues. For the CDR3, the DNA is TGTGCCAGCAGCCCCCGGACTAGCGGCCAAGAGACCCAGTACTTC. Its translation: CASSPRTSGQETQYF.

This clone was recorded a few times. The V and J genes are TRBV9 and TRBJ1-5, with no clear D. The CDR3 has 15 residues. Trimming shortened V by 1 base and J by 3 bases, and 11 bases separated the two germline ends. Germline CDR1 and CDR2: SGDLS and YYNGEE. Here the CDR3 DNA reads TGTGCCAGCAGCGTATTGGACGGTCCCAATCAGCCCCAGCATTTT. Protein sequence: CASSVLDGPNQPQHF.

The rearrangement uses TRBV7-2 and TRBJ1-4; D gene uncertain. The V end was cut by 1 base, the J end by 11 bases, with 8 bases between. Germline values: CDR1 SGHTA, CDR2 FQGNSA. The CDR3 totals 12 residues. CDR3 protein: CASSLDGKKLFF. CDR3 bases: TGTGCCAGCAGCTTAGATGGGAAGAAACTGTTTTTT.

This CDR3 reads CASSPPFLGTQPQHF. The CDR3, as DNA: TGTGCCAGCAGTCCCCCCTTTTTGGGGACTCAGCCCCAGCATTTT. V gene TRBV28 combines with J gene TRBJ1-5, with a possible D match to TRBD1 (5 bases). This CDR3 has 15 residues. Trimming pared 5 bases from V and 6 bases from J, leaving 17 bases between. Germline values: CDR1 MDHEN, CDR2 SYDVKM.

The chain couples TRBV7-9 to TRBJ1-2; possible D gene TRBD1, 6 bases. Germline CDR1 reads SEHNR; CDR2 reads FQNEAQ (reference sequence). The CDR3 totals 14 residues. The V and J ends lost 5 bases and 1 base respectively, with 11 bases between them. The CDR3 DNA is TGTGCCAGCAGCCCCCGGACAGATAACTATGGCTACACCTTC. Its translation: CASSPRTDNYGYTF.

This clone was counted a few times. The chain couples TRBV19 to TRBJ2-4; D unclear. The CDR3 is 16 residues long. CDR1 LNHDA and CDR2 SQIVND come from the germline V gene (reference sequence). Trimming took off 5 bases at V and 0 bases at J, with 14 bases between the two ends. The CDR3 region has the DNA TGTGCCAGTAGTTATAGTTCGGTGGCAGCCAAAAACATTCAGTACTTC. Translation gives CASSYSSVAAKNIQYF.

The chain uses TRBV28 and TRBJ2-7; D is uncertain. The CDR3 contains 13 residues. Trimming took 6 bases from V and 3 from J, leaving 12 bases between them. Looked up from germline, CDR1 is MDHEN and CDR2 is SYDVKM. CDR3 bases: TGTGCCAGCAGCGGAGCGACCGGCTACGAGCAGTACTTC. Its translation is CASSGATGYEQYF.

The chain carries TRBV4-2 and TRBJ2-3; 11 nucleotides line up with TRBD2. The CDR3 totals 16 residues. With V trimmed by 1 base and J by 5 bases, 5 bases remained unmatched. Germline loops: CDR1 LGHNA, CDR2 YNFKEQ. CDR3 sequence (DNA): TGTGCCAGCAGCCAAGGACAACTAGCGGGAGTAGATACGCAGTATTTT. It is translated as CASSQGQLAGVDTQYF.

The chain's CDR3 is CASSITEGKVRNQPQHF. The CDR3 DNA follows: TGTGCCAGCAGCATTACCGAGGGCAAAGTCCGCAATCAGCCCCAGCATTTT. The gene calls are TRBV5-6 and TRBJ1-5; unclear D gene. The V and J ends lost 4 bases and 2 bases respectively, with 19 bases between them. This CDR3 comprises 17 residues. Germline V lookup: CDR1 SGHDT, CDR2 YYEEEE.

CDR3 amino acids: CASSKTSGIYNEQFF. The CDR3 region has the DNA TGTGCCAGTTCAAAAACTAGCGGGATCTACAATGAGCAGTTCTTC. The chain links TRBV14 to TRBJ2-1, with 10 positions matching TRBD2. V lost 9 bases and J lost 3; bases outside the gene matches: 8. Germline CDR1 is SGHDN and CDR2 is FVKESK. This CDR3 is built from 15 residues.

The chain combines TRBV7-2 with TRBJ2-3; D uncertain. This CDR3 contains 11 residues. The V end was cut by 5 bases, the J end by 6 bases, with 6 bases between. Germline V CDR1 and CDR2: SGHTA, FQGNSA. Here the CDR3 reads CASSPLDTQYF. The CDR3 DNA reads TGTGCCAGCAGCCCCTTGGATACGCAGTATTTT. Complete variable domain (other parts from reference TRBV7-2 and TRBJ2-3): GAGVSQSPSNKVTEKGKDVELRCDPISGHTALYWYRQSLGQGLEFLIYFQGNSAPDKSGLPSDRFSAERTGGSVSTLTIQRTQQEDSAVYLCASSPLDTQYFGPGTRLTVL.

The chain employs TRBV28 and TRBJ2-1; 10 nucleotides align to TRBD1. After removal of 7 bases from V and 7 bases from J, the junction contained 10 bases not matched to a gene. Germline lookup yields CDR1 MDHEN and CDR2 SYDVKM. The CDR3 totals 15 residues. CDR3 DNA sequence: TGTGCCAGCAAAGAACCCGACAGGGGGCGGAATGAGCAGTTCTTC. Protein sequence: CASKEPDRGRNEQFF.

The chain joins TRBV4-2 to TRBJ2-7; 9 nucleotides match TRBD2. V lost 0 bases and J lost 3; bases outside the gene matches: 3. This CDR3 region has 15 residues. CDR1 and CDR2 from the germline V gene are LGHNA and YNFKEQ. CDR3 loop: CASSQELAGVYEQYF. CDR3 DNA sequence: TGTGCCAGCAGCCAAGAATTAGCGGGAGTCTACGAGCAGTACTTC.

The genes are TRBV7-9 and TRBJ1-1; 7 positions agree with TRBD1. Germline CDR1 reads SEHNR; CDR2 reads FQNEAQ (reference sequence). V lost 8 bases, J lost 1 base, and 4 bases stayed unmatched. The CDR3 totals 13 residues. CDR3 sequence: CASDDRANTEAFF. The CDR3 coding sequence is TGTGCCAGCGACGACAGGGCGAACACTGAAGCTTTCTTT.

The chain combines TRBV5-6 with TRBJ2-2, with no clear D. Germline V gene lookup returns CDR1 SGHDT and CDR2 YYEEEE. Trimming removed 2 bases at V and 0 bases at J, with 8 bases between. The CDR3 contains 15 residues. The CDR3 protein is CASSFERTNTGELFF. In nucleotides, the CDR3 is TGTGCCAGCAGCTTCGAGAGGACGAACACCGGGGAGCTGTTTTTT.

The V and J genes are TRBV6-5 and TRBJ1-1; weak D call: TRBD1 (5 bases). The CDR3 runs to 16 residues. Between the trimmed V and J ends, which lost 4 bases and 5 bases, there was a span of 20 bases. Germline V CDR1 and CDR2: MNHEY, SVGAGI. CDR3 sequence: CASSSGVQGWWTEAFF. The CDR3 DNA follows: TGTGCCAGCAGTTCTGGTGTTCAGGGCTGGTGGACTGAAGCTTTCTTT.

In this sample, this clone turned up once. The chain couples TRBV4-1 to TRBJ1-3; weak D call: TRBD1 (5 bases). The CDR3 contains 15 residues. V lost 0 bases and J 2 bases, leaving 8 bases between the germline ends. Germline V lookup: CDR1 MGHRA, CDR2 YSYEKL. The CDR3 nucleotides are TGCGCCAGCAGCCAAGATGGGGGGGCTGGAAACACCATATATTTT. It translates to CASSQDGGAGNTIYF.

This chain links TRBV5-6 with TRBJ2-1; TRBD2 agrees at 15 bases. Germline assignment: CDR1 SGHDT and CDR2 YYEEEE. This CDR3 contains 16 residues. J was trimmed by 7 bases and V by 6 bases; bases with no gene match: 8. The CDR3 spells CASTQRGTSGRNEQFF. Written as DNA, the CDR3 is TGTGCCAGCACCCAGAGGGGGACTAGCGGGAGGAATGAGCAGTTCTTC.

This chain links TRBV5-6 with TRBJ2-7; the D gene is possibly TRBD2 (6 bases). CDR1 and CDR2 (germline): SGHDT, YYEEEE. V was shortened by 5 bases and J by 4 bases, with 10 bases between the two germline ends. The CDR3 is made up of 12 amino acids. In DNA form, the CDR3 reads TGTGCCAGCAGGTTACGGGGGTACGAGCAGTACTTC. This encodes CASRLRGYEQYF. The variable domain in full, completed from reference TRBV5-6 and TRBJ2-7, reads DAGVTQSPTHLIKTRGQQVTLRCSPKSGHDTVSWYQQALGQGPQFIFQYYEEEERQRGNFPDRFSGHQFPNYSSELNVNALLLGDSALYLCASRLRGYEQYFGPGTRLTVT.

A single count supports this clone. The chain links TRBV28 to TRBJ1-5, with 10 positions matching TRBD1. Per germline, CDR1 MDHEN and CDR2 SYDVKM. J was trimmed by 6 bases and V by 8 bases; bases with no gene match: 10. The length of the CDR3 is 15 residues. CDR3 residues: CASALRQGASQPQHF. In DNA form, the CDR3 reads TGTGCCAGCGCCCTTCGACAGGGGGCTAGTCAGCCCCAGCATTTT.

The CDR3 spells CASSEPGTGDKYEQYF. CDR3 sequence (DNA): TGTGCCAGCAGCGAACCCGGGACAGGGGATAAGTACGAGCAGTACTTC. This chain joins TRBV21-1 and TRBJ2-7; TRBD1 is taken as the D call from the table, unchecked against the DNA. TRBV21-1 is tagged as a pseudogene. The CDR3 runs 16 residues.

This clone was counted a single time. The CDR3 nucleotides read TGTGCCAGCAGACCGGACAGTCGGCAGCCCCAGCATTTT. This sequence encodes CASRPDSRQPQHF. The chain links TRBV6-5 to TRBJ1-5; a weak D match, TRBD1 (6 bases). Trimming cost V 6 bases and J 7 bases, with 13 bases left between them. CDR3 size: 13 residues. Germline V lookup: CDR1 MNHEY, CDR2 SVGAGI.